Given below is one T cell receptor beta chain in context. Germline CDR1 MDHEN, CDR2 SYDVKM. V lost 6 bases to trimming and J lost 2 bases; unmatched junction nucleotides: 9. This CDR3 has 17 residues. The data were obtained in a study of preoperative IRX-2 immunotherapy in early breast cancer. Stated treatment: preoperative locoregional IRX-2 cytokine immunotherapy. Preoperative locoregional IRX-2 cytokine immunotherapy was tested in the phase Ib source study. Here immunoSEQ multiplex PCR was the method, and the copy in TCRdb shows in-frame clones only, minus some. Of 28,000 or so clones detected, 85% to 90% appear once; the ten largest clones hold around 8.9%.

This chain joins TRBV28 and TRBJ2-2; 10 positions match TRBD1. The receptor comes from a human donor with breast cancer. This material was obtained from a patient treated with IRX-2 immunotherapy. This chain's CDR3 is CASSLLGTGVNTGELFF. The DNA for the CDR3 is TGTGCCAGCAGCTTACTCGGGACAGGGGTTAACACCGGGGAGCTGTTTTTT.